The 31 T cell receptor beta chains below were found in one sample sequenced in a study of cytomegalovirus exposure and HLA in healthy donors. Vbeta (60) and Jbeta (13) primers were used in the PCR. Produced via immunoSEQ multiplex PCR; TCRdb's table is partial and in-frame only. This sample carries some 150,000 clones, under 80% of them seen once, and the ten largest clones take 2.1%. What was sequenced was PBMCs. The receptors were sampled from a man aged 25-40 years in good health and CMV-seronegative.

V and J are TRBV7-3 and TRBJ2-1; TRBD2 matches 11 bases. Unmatched junction bases numbered 5, after V lost 5 bases and J lost 5 bases. Germline V gives CDR1 SGHTA, CDR2 FQGTGA. This CDR3 has 15 residues. The CDR3 protein is CASSILAGDNNEQFF. The CDR3 DNA reads TGTGCCAGCAGCATACTAGCGGGGGATAACAATGAGCAGTTCTTC.

CDR3 nucleotide sequence: TGCGCCAGCAGCTTGGCGCGGGGGACCTACGAGCAGTACTTC. Its protein is CASSLARGTYEQYF. V gene TRBV5-1 combines with J gene TRBJ2-7, with TRBD2 matching 7 bases. V shed 0 bases and J 2 bases; nucleotides not matched to a gene: 2. This CDR3 is built from 14 residues. Per germline, CDR1 SGHRS and CDR2 YFSETQ.

The chain couples TRBV28 to TRBJ2-7, with 10 bases that match TRBD1. Germline-derived CDR1 and CDR2 are MDHEN and SYDVKM. This CDR3 spans 12 amino acids. Losses at the gene ends were 8 bases for V and 5 bases for J; bases not matched to a gene: 3. The CDR3 DNA follows: TGTGCCAGCCGGGACAGGGGTCACGAGCAGTACTTC. Encoded protein: CASRDRGHEQYF. Combining the CDR3 with reference TRBV28 and TRBJ2-7 gives the whole variable domain DVKVTQSSRYLVKRTGEKVFLECVQDMDHENMFWYRQDPGLGLRLIYFSYDVKMKEKGDIPEGYSVSREKKERFSLILESASTNQTSMYLCASRDRGHEQYFGPGTRLTVT.

This chain uses TRBV28 with TRBJ2-7; 7 bases align to TRBD1. CDR1 MDHEN and CDR2 SYDVKM come from the germline V gene. CDR3 length equals 15 residues. Losses at the gene ends were 6 bases for V and 3 bases for J; bases not matched to a gene: 11. CDR3 nucleotide sequence: TGTGCCAGCAGCACGGACCGGGACAGTCACTACGAGCAGTACTTC. Its protein product is CASSTDRDSHYEQYF.

This clone has a handful of counts. The V gene is TRBV7-8, the J gene TRBJ2-5, with 8 bases identical to TRBD2. This CDR3 is built from 16 residues. Germline CDR1 and CDR2: SGHVS and FQNEAQ. Unmatched junction bases numbered 12, after V lost 5 bases and J lost 4 bases. This CDR3 reads CASSTNGGGIPETQYF. CDR3 in DNA: TGTGCCAGCAGCACAAATGGCGGGGGGATCCCAGAGACCCAGTACTTC.

The chain joins TRBV2 to TRBJ2-3; TRBD2 matches at 7 bases. The germline V gene encodes CDR1 SNHLY and CDR2 FYNNEI. After removal of 2 bases from V and 2 bases from J, the junction contained 7 bases not matched to a gene. The CDR3 length is 16 residues. The CDR3 loop reads CASSEIGGGNTDTQYF. The CDR3 nucleotides are TGTGCCAGCAGTGAAATCGGCGGGGGAAACACAGATACGCAGTATTTT.

The table lists this clone with a count of one. This chain joins TRBV28 and TRBJ1-3; the match to TRBD1 covers 8 bases. CDR3 size: 15 residues. The germline V gene encodes CDR1 MDHEN and CDR2 SYDVKM. Trimming at V came to 5 bases and at J to 0 bases, leaving 3 bases not matched to a gene. DNA of the CDR3: TGTGCCAGCAGTCGGGACAGGAGCTCTGGAAACACCATATATTTT. Its translation: CASSRDRSSGNTIYF. The variable domain in full, completed from reference TRBV28 and TRBJ1-3, reads DVKVTQSSRYLVKRTGEKVFLECVQDMDHENMFWYRQDPGLGLRLIYFSYDVKMKEKGDIPEGYSVSREKKERFSLILESASTNQTSMYLCASSRDRSSGNTIYFGEGSWLTVV.

Turning to this clone: Germline is not matched at one junction end, which may reflect a read error. This chain's CDR3 is CASRPREDISPLNF. Here the CDR3 DNA reads TGTGCCAGCAGGCCGCGGGAGGATATTTCACCCCTCAACTTT. The chain carries TRBV6-5 and TRBJ1-6, with D unresolved. The CDR3 sequence is 14 residues long. The V gene's germline CDR1 is MNHEY and CDR2 SVGAGI.

V usage is TRBV5-6 and J usage is TRBJ2-7, with 10 bases aligning to TRBD1. V shed 3 bases and J 4 bases; nucleotides not matched to a gene: 4. Looked up from germline, CDR1 is SGHDT and CDR2 is YYEEEE. This CDR3 contains 14 residues. CDR3 loop: CASSWGQGFYEQYF. The DNA of the CDR3 is TGTGCCAGCAGCTGGGGACAGGGGTTTTACGAGCAGTACTTC.

This clone was observed a few times. The chain combines TRBV19 with TRBJ2-7; possible D gene TRBD1, 6 bases. V was pared by 3 bases and J by 3 bases, with 15 bases between. Germline V gene data show CDR1 as LNHDA and CDR2 as SQIVND (reference sequence). The CDR3 consists of 15 residues. The CDR3 here is CASSMVGRGSYEQYF. CDR3 coding DNA: TGTGCCAGTAGTATGGTCGGCAGGGGCAGCTACGAGCAGTACTTC.

In its sample, this clone was seen once. The genes are TRBV28 and TRBJ1-5, with no clear D. Germline CDR1 reads MDHEN; CDR2 reads SYDVKM. The CDR3 contains 15 residues. Trimming took 3 bases from V and 1 from J, leaving 10 bases between them. This CDR3 reads CASSLGGVSNQPQHF. The DNA of the CDR3 is TGTGCCAGCAGTTTGGGCGGGGTAAGCAATCAGCCCCAGCATTTT. The full variable domain, with the rest looked up from reference TRBV28 and TRBJ1-5, is DVKVTQSSRYLVKRTGEKVFLECVQDMDHENMFWYRQDPGLGLRLIYFSYDVKMKEKGDIPEGYSVSREKKERFSLILESASTNQTSMYLCASSLGGVSNQPQHFGDGTRLSIL.

The chain carries TRBV19 and TRBJ1-6; 8 positions match TRBD1. J was trimmed by 9 bases and V by 3 bases; bases with no gene match: 13. Germline V gene sequence: CDR1 LNHDA, CDR2 SQIVND (reference sequence). CDR3 length: 17 residues. Written as DNA, the CDR3 is TGTGCCAGTAGTATCTCCCGGGACAGGAATTTGGTTTCACCCCTCCACTTT. Translation: CASSISRDRNLVSPLHF. Full variable domain (outside the CDR3, taken from reference TRBV19 and TRBJ1-6): DGGITQSPKYLFRKEGQNVTLSCEQNLNHDAMYWYRQDPGQGLRLIYYSQIVNDFQKGDIAEGYSVSREKKESFPLTVTSAQKNPTAFYLCASSISRDRNLVSPLHFGNGTRLTVT.

The V and J genes are TRBV13 and TRBJ2-2; D gene unclear. The CDR3 length is 12 residues. The V end lost 10 bases, the J end lost 3 bases, and 9 bases lay between the germline ends. In germline, CDR1 is PRHDT, CDR2 FYEKMQ (reference sequence). This CDR3 is CATLGYTGELFF. The CDR3 DNA reads as TGTGCCACCCTGGGCTACACCGGGGAGCTGTTTTTT. Full variable domain (missing parts from reference TRBV13 and TRBJ2-2): AAGVIQSPRHLIKEKRETATLKCYPIPRHDTVYWYQQGPGQDPQFLISFYEKMQSDKGSIPDRFSAQQFSDYHSELNMSSLELGDSALYFCATLGYTGELFFGEGSRLTVL.

The J gene is TRBJ1-5, the V gene TRBV15, with D uncertain. Germline lookup yields CDR1 LNHNV and CDR2 YYDKDF (reference sequence). The germline V and J ends were trimmed by 0 bases and 4 bases, with 4 bases remaining between them. CDR3 length equals 13 residues. The CDR3 is CATSRDTNQPQHF. The DNA for the CDR3 is TGTGCCACCAGCAGAGACACTAATCAGCCCCAGCATTTT.

This clone was observed once. The chain joins TRBV7-2 to TRBJ2-5; a possible D gene is TRBD1 (5 bases). Gene TRBJ2-7 matches the end of the DNA better, so the J call may be wrong. Germline V lookup: CDR1 SGHTA, CDR2 FQGNSA. The CDR3 has 13 amino acids. The chain's CDR3 is CASSLVRANEQYF. The CDR3 coding sequence is TGTGCCAGCAGCTTAGTCAGGGCCAACGAGCAGTACTTC.

V gene TRBV10-3 combines with J gene TRBJ1-5, with a tentative D call TRBD1 (5 bases). The CDR3 is 14 amino acids. The V gene lost 8 bases and the J gene lost 4 bases, with 15 bases spanning the gap. Per germline, CDR1 ENHRY and CDR2 SYGVKD. The CDR3 is CAIGQTATNQPQHF. The CDR3 nucleotides read TGTGCCATCGGTCAGACAGCTACAAATCAGCCCCAGCATTTT.

The chain is built from TRBV28 and TRBJ2-7, with 7 bases aligning to TRBD1. This CDR3 has 15 amino acids. Germline V gene data show CDR1 as MDHEN and CDR2 as SYDVKM. V was clipped by 5 bases and J by 0 bases; unmatched bases: 7. The CDR3 here is CASSIGTVPSYEQYF. The CDR3 coding sequence is TGTGCCAGCAGTATCGGGACAGTACCCTCCTACGAGCAGTACTTC.

CDR3 bases: TGTGCCAGCAGATTGACAGGGGCGGAAGAAAAACTGTTTTTT. Translating it yields CASRLTGAEEKLFF. The chain carries TRBV6-1 and TRBJ1-4; 8 bases agree with TRBD1. This CDR3 has 14 amino acids. J gave up 8 bases and V 6 bases, and 8 bases lay outside the gene matches. CDR1 and CDR2 from the germline V gene are MNHNS and SASEGT.

This clone occurred once. V is TRBV29-1 and J is TRBJ2-3; the D is unclear. Trimming left V 1 base short and J 2 bases short, with 10 bases between. The germline gives CDR1 SQVTM, CDR2 ANQGSEA. This CDR3 contains 14 residues. CDR3 in amino acids: CSVEGLTLTDTQYF. In nucleotides, the CDR3 is TGCAGCGTTGAAGGACTTACCCTCACAGATACGCAGTATTTT.

This chain connects TRBV15 to TRBJ2-2; 7 nucleotides agree with TRBD1. The germline gives CDR1 LNHNV, CDR2 YYDKDF (reference sequence). Trimming took 4 bases from V and 4 from J; bases not matched to a gene: 3. The CDR3 sequence is 14 residues long. The DNA for the CDR3 is TGTGCCACCAGCATACCAGGGGGCACCGGGGAGCTGTTTTTT. The encoded protein is CATSIPGGTGELFF.

With respect to this clone: Other nucleotide sequences in the sample specify the same CDR3. The chain uses TRBV6-6 and TRBJ1-2; 8 bases are a match to TRBD1. Germline-derived CDR1 and CDR2 are MNHNY and SVGAGI (reference sequence). Trimming at V came to 4 bases and at J to 4 bases, leaving 2 bases not matched to a gene. This CDR3 contains 13 residues. As DNA, the CDR3 is TGTGCCAGCAGTTTACAGGGGGGCTATGGCTACACCTTC. It is translated as CASSLQGGYGYTF.

V gene TRBV30 combines with J gene TRBJ2-3; 8 bases fit TRBD2. The CDR3 is made up of 14 amino acids. The junction had 4 bases not matched to a gene; V was cut back by 0 bases and J by 5 bases. In germline, CDR1 is GTSNPN, CDR2 SVGIG (reference sequence). CDR3 residues: CAWSVRGAQDTQYF. CDR3 nucleotides: TGTGCCTGGAGTGTGCGGGGGGCCCAAGATACGCAGTATTTT.

The V and J genes are TRBV6-1 and TRBJ1-4; 7 bases are shared with TRBD1. With V trimmed by 5 bases and J by 6 bases, 9 bases remained unmatched. The CDR3 spans 15 residues. Germline V gene lookup returns CDR1 MNHNS and CDR2 SASEGT. CDR3 DNA: TGTGCCAGCAGTAAATCGACAGGGAGAGATGAAAAACTGTTTTTT. Residues: CASSKSTGRDEKLFF.

The rearrangement joins TRBV9 to TRBJ2-1, with D unresolved. Trimming pared 0 bases from V and 8 bases from J, leaving 12 bases between. The CDR3 totals 14 residues. Germline V gene lookup returns CDR1 SGDLS and CDR2 YYNGEE. The CDR3 loop reads CASSVGAAGHEQFF. CDR3 bases: TGTGCCAGCAGCGTAGGGGCCGCCGGCCATGAGCAGTTCTTC.

The chain recombines TRBV7-9 with TRBJ2-7, with TRBD2 as a possible D gene (6 bases). Trimming took off 5 bases at V and 6 bases at J, with 26 bases between the two ends. The CDR3 extends over 17 amino acids. CDR1 and CDR2 (germline): SEHNR, FQNEAQ (reference sequence). Here the CDR3 DNA reads TGTGCCAGCAGCCCTGAGCCCCCATCCTCCCGGGGGATCGAGCAGTACTTC. This translates into CASSPEPPSSRGIEQYF.

CDR3 protein: CATQQGARFVRAFF. DNA of the CDR3: TGTGCCACTCAACAGGGGGCGCGCTTTGTAAGAGCTTTCTTT. The chain employs TRBV6-5 and TRBJ1-1; 9 positions agree with TRBD1. The CDR3 loop spans 14 amino acids. The germline CDR1 and CDR2 sequences are MNHEY and SVGAGI. Losses at the gene ends were 10 bases for V and 10 bases for J; bases not matched to a gene: 16.

The chain links TRBV7-9 to TRBJ1-2; D gene uncertain. The CDR3 consists of 13 residues. Trimming removed 5 bases at V and 8 bases at J, with 15 bases between. Germline V gene data show CDR1 as SEHNR and CDR2 as FQNEAQ (reference sequence). In DNA, the CDR3 is TGTGCCAGCAGCCCGACCGACTCTATGGGCTACACCTTC. This codes for CASSPTDSMGYTF.

The chain recombines TRBV7-2 with TRBJ2-2; D perhaps matches TRBD1 (5 bases). The CDR3 sequence is 16 residues long. Trimming cost V 1 base and J 2 bases, with 11 bases left between them. Germline CDR1 reads SGHTA; CDR2 reads FQGNSA. CDR3 DNA sequence: TGTGCCAGCAGCTTAGTGGGCAGGGCAAACACCGGGGAGCTGTTTTTT. This gives the protein CASSLVGRANTGELFF.

This clone appeared once. The rearrangement uses TRBV6-1 and TRBJ2-7, with TRBD1 matching over 7 bases. The junction had 5 bases not matched to a gene; V was cut back by 2 bases and J by 1 base. Germline CDR1 MNHNS, CDR2 SASEGT. The CDR3 contains 15 residues. The CDR3 DNA follows: TGTGCCAGCAGTGAAACGGGGACAGCGTCCTACGAGCAGTACTTC. It translates to CASSETGTASYEQYF.

The chain uses TRBV28 and TRBJ2-1; TRBD1 aligns across 9 bases. Looked up from germline, CDR1 is MDHEN and CDR2 is SYDVKM. CDR3 length: 14 amino acids. V shed 5 bases and J 3 bases; nucleotides not matched to a gene: 2. This chain's CDR3 is CASSAGQGYNEQFF. CDR3 nucleotide sequence: TGTGCCAGCAGTGCGGGACAGGGCTACAATGAGCAGTTCTTC.

The chain carries TRBV28 and TRBJ1-1; D is perhaps TRBD1 (5 bases). Germline lookup yields CDR1 MDHEN and CDR2 SYDVKM. Trimming left V 6 bases short and J 1 base short, with 15 bases between. CDR3 size: 15 residues. The CDR3 loop is CASSPSWGRNTEAFF. CDR3 coding DNA: TGTGCCAGCAGCCCTTCGTGGGGCAGGAACACTGAAGCTTTCTTT.